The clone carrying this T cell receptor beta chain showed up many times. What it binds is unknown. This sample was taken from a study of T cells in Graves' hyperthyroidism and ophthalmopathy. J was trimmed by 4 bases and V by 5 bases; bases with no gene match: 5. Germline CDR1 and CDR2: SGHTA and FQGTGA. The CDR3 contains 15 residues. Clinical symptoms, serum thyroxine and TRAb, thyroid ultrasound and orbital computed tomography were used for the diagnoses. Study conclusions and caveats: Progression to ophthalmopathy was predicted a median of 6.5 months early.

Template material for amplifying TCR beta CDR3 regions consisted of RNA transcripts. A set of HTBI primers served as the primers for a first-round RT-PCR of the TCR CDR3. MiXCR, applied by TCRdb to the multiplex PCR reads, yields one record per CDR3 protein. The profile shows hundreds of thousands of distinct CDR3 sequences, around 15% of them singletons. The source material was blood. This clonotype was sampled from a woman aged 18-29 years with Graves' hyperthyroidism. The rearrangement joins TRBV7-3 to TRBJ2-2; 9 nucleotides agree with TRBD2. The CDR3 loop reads CASSPRLAATGELFF. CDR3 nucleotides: TGTGCCAGCAGCCCCAGACTAGCGGCCACCGGGGAGCTGTTTTTT.